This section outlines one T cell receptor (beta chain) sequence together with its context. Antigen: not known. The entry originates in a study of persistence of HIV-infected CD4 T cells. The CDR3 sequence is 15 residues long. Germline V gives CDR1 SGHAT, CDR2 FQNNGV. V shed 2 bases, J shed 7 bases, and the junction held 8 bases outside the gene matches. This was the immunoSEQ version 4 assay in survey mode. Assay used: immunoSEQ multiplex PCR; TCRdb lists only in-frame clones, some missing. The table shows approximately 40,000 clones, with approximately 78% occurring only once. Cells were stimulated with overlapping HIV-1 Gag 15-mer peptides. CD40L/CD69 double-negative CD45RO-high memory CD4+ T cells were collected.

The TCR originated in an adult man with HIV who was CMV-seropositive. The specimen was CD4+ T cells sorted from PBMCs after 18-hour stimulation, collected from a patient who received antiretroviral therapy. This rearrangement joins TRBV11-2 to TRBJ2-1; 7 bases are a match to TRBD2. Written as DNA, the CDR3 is TGTGCCAGCAGCTTAAGCGGGGCCCCAAGGAATGAGCAGTTCTTC. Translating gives CASSLSGAPRNEQFF.